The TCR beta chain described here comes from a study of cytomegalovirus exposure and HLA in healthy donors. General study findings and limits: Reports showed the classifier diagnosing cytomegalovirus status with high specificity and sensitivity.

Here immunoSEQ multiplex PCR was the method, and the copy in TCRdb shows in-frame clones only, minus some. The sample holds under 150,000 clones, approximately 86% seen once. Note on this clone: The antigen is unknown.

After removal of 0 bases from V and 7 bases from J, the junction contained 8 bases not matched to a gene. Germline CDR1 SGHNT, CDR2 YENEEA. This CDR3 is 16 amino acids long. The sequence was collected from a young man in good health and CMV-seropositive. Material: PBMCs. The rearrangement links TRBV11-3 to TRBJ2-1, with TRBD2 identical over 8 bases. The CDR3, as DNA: TGTGCCAGCAGCTTAGATGGGGCGGGGGGTCTTAATGAGCAGTTCTTC. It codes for CASSLDGAGGLNEQFF.